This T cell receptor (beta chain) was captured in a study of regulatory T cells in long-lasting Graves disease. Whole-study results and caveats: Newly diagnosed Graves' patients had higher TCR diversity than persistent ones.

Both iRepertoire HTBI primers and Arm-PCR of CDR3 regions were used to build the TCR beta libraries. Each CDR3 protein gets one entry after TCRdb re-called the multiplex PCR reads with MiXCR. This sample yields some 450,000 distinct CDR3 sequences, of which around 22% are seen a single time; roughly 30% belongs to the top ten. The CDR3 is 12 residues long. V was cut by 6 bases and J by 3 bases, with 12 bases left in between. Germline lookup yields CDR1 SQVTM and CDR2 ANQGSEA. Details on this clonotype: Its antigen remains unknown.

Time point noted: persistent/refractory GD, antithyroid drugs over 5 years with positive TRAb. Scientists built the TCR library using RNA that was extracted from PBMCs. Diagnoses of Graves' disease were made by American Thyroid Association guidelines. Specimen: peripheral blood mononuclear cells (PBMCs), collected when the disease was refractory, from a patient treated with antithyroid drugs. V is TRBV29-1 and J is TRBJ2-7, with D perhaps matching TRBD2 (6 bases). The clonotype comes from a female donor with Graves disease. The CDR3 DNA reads TGCAGCGTGGCCGGAGGGGTCTACGAGCAGTACTTC. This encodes CSVAGGVYEQYF.